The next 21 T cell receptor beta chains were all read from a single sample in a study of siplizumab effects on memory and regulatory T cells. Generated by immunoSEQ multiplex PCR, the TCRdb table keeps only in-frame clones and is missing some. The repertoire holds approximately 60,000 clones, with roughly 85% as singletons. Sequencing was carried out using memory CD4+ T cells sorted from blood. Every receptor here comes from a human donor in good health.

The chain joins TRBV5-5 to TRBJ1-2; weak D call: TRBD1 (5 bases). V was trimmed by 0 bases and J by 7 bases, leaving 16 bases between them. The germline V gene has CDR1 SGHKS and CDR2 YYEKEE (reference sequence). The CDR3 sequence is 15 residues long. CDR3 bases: TGTGCCAGCAGCTTGGGGACCCTCGACAGTGGTGGCTACACCTTC. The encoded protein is CASSLGTLDSGGYTF.

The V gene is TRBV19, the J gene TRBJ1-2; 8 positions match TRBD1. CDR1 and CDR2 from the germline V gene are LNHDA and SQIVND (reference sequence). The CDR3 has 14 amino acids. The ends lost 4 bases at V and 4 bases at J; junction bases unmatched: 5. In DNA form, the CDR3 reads TGTGCCAGTAGTAGAGACAGGGGCTTCTATGGCTACACCTTC. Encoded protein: CASSRDRGFYGYTF. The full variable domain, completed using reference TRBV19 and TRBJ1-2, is DGGITQSPKYLFRKEGQNVTLSCEQNLNHDAMYWYRQDPGQGLRLIYYSQIVNDFQKGDIAEGYSVSREKKESFPLTVTSAQKNPTAFYLCASSRDRGFYGYTFGSGTRLTVV.

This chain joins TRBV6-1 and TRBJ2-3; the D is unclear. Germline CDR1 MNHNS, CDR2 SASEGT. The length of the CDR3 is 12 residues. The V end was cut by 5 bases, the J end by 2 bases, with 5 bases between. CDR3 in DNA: TGTGCCAGCAGTTTACACACAGATACGCAGTATTTT. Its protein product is CASSLHTDTQYF.

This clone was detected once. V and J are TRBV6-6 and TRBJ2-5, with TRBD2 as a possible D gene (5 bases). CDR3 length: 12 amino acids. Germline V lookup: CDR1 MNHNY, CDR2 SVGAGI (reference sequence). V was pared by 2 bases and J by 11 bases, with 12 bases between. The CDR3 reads CASSYNTGEQYF. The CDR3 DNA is TGTGCCAGCAGTTACAATACCGGGGAGCAGTACTTC.

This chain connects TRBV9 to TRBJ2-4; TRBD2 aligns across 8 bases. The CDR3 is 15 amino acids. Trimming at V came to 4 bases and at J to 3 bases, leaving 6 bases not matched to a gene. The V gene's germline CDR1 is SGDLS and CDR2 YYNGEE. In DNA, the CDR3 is TGTGCCAGCAGCCCTCCGGGGGGGGGCAAAAACATTCAGTACTTC. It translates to CASSPPGGGKNIQYF.

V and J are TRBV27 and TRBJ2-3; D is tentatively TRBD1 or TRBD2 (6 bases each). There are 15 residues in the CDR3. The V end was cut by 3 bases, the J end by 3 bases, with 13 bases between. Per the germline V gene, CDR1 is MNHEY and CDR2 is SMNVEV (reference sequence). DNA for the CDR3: TGTGCCAGCAGTTTCAGGGGTCGGGGGACAGATACGCAGTATTTT. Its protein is CASSFRGRGTDTQYF.

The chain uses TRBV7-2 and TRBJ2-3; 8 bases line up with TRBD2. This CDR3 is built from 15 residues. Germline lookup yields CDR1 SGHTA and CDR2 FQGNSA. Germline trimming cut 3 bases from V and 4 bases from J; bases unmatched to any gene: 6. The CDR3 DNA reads TGTGCCAGCAGCTTTTCCGGGGGGGCCGCAGATACGCAGTATTTT. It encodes CASSFSGGAADTQYF.

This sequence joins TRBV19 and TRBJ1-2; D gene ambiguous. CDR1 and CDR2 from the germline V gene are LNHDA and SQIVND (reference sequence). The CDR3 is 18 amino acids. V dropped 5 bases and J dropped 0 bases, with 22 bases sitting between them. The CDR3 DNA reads TGTGCCAGTAGTTCCAACGGGGTCGATGCTACCTCTAACTATGGCTACACCTTC. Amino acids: CASSSNGVDATSNYGYTF.

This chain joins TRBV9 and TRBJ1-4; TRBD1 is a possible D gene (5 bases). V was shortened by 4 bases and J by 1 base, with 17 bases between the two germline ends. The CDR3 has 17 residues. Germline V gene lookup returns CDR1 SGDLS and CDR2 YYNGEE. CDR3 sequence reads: CASSKHGTGKTNEKLFF. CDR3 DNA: TGTGCCAGCAGCAAACATGGGACCGGGAAAACTAATGAAAAACTGTTTTTT.

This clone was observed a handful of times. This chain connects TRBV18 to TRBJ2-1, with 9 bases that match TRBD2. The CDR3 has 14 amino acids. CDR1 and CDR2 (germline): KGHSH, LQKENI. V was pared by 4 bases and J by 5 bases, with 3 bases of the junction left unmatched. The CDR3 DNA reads TGTGCCAGCTCACGGGGACTAGCCGACAATGAGCAGTTCTTC. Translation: CASSRGLADNEQFF.

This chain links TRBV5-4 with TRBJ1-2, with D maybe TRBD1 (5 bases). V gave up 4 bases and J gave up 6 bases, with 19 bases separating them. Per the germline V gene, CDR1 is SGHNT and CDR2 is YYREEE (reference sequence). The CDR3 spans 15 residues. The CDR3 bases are TGTGCCAGCAGCCCGCGGGGCGGCGGGACGGATGGCTACACCTTC. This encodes CASSPRGGGTDGYTF. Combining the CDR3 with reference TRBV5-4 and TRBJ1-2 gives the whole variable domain ETGVTQSPTHLIKTRGQQVTLRCSSQSGHNTVSWYQQALGQGPQFIFQYYREEENGRGNFPPRFSGLQFPNYSSELNVNALELDDSALYLCASSPRGGGTDGYTFGSGTRLTVV.

The DNA of the CDR3 is TGTGCCAGCTCACCCCTAGGGCGGGATTTCGGCAAAAACATTCAGTACTTC. This encodes CASSPLGRDFGKNIQYF. The chain recombines TRBV18 with TRBJ2-4, with a tentative D call TRBD2 (6 bases). Germline V gives CDR1 KGHSH, CDR2 LQKENI. This CDR3 is built from 17 residues. Trimming stripped 3 bases from V and 3 bases from J, with 18 bases between.

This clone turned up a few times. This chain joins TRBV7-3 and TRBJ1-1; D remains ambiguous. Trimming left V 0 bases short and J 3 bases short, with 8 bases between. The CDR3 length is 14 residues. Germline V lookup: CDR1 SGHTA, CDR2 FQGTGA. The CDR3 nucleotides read TGTGCCAGCAGCTTAACGAAGGCAGACACTGAAGCTTTCTTT. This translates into CASSLTKADTEAFF.

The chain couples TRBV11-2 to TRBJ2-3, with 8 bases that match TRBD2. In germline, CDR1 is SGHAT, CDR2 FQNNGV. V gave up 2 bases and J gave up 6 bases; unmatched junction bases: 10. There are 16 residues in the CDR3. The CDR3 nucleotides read TGTGCCAGCAGCTTACCCTCTCGTGGCGGGGGGGATACGCAGTATTTT. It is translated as CASSLPSRGGGDTQYF.

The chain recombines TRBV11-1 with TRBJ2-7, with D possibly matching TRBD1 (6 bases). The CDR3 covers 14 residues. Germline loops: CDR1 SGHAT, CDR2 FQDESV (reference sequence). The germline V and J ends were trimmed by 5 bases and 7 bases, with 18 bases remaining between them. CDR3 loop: CASSLGQTSREQYF. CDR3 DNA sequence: TGTGCCAGCAGCCTTGGACAGACCTCTCGGGAGCAGTACTTC.

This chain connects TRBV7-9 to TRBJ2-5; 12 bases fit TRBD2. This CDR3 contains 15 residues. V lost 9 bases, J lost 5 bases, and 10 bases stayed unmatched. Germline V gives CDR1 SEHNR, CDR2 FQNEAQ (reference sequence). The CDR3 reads CASASGGALTETQYF. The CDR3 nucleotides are TGTGCCAGTGCTAGCGGGGGGGCCCTAACGGAGACCCAGTACTTC.

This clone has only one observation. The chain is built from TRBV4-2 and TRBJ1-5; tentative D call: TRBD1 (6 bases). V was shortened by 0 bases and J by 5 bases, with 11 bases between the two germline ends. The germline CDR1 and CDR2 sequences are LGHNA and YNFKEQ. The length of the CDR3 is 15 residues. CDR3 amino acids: CASSQDWGAHQPQHF. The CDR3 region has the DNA TGTGCCAGCAGCCAAGATTGGGGGGCCCATCAGCCCCAGCATTTT.

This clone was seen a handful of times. The CDR3 DNA is TGTGCCAGCAGTCAGAATTCTTGGGCCCAGCATTTT. Protein sequence: CASSQNSWAQHF. The V and J genes are TRBV28 and TRBJ1-5; D ambiguous. This CDR3 spans 12 amino acids. The ends were cut back, 5 bases at V and 11 bases at J, with 13 bases in the middle. Germline CDR1 is MDHEN and CDR2 is SYDVKM.

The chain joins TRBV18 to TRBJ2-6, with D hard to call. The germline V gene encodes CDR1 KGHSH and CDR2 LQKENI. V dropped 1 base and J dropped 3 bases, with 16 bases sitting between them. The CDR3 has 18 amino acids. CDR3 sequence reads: CASSPQAGLTGGANVLTF. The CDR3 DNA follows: TGTGCCAGCTCACCACAGGCCGGTCTCACTGGTGGGGCCAACGTCCTGACTTTC.

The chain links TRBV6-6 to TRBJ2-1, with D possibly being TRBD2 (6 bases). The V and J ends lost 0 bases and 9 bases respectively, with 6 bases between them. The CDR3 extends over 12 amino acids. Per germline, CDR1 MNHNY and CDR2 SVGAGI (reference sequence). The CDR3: CASSYSEGEQFF. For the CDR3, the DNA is TGTGCCAGCAGTTACTCGGAGGGTGAGCAGTTCTTC.

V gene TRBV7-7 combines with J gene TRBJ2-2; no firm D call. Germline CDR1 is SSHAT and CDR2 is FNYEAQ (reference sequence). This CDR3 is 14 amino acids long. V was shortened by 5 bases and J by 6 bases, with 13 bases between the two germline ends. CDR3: CASSPVSGSGELFF. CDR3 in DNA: TGTGCCAGCAGCCCGGTTAGTGGATCCGGGGAGCTGTTTTTT. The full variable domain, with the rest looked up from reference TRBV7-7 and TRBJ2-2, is GAGVSQSPRYKVTKRGQDVTLRCDPISSHATLYWYQQALGQGPEFLTYFNYEAQPDKSGLPSDRFSAERPEGSISTLTIQRTEQRDSAMYRCASSPVSGSGELFFGEGSRLTVL.